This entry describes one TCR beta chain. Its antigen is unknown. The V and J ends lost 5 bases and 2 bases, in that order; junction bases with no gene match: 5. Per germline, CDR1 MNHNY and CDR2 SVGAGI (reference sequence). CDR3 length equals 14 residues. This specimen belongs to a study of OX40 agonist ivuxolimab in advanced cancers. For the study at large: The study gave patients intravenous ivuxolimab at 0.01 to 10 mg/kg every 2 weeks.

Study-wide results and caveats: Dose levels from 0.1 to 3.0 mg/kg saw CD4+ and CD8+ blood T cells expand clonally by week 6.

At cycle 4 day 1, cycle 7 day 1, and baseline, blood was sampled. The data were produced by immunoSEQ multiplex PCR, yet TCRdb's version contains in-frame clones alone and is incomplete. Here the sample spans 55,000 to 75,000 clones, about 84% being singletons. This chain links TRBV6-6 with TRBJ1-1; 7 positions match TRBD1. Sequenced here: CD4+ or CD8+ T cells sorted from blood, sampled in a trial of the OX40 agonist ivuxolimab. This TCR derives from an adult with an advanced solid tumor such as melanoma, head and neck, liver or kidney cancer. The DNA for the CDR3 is TGTGCCAGCAGTCGGCGACAGGGTAACACTGAAGCTTTCTTT. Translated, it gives CASSRRQGNTEAFF.